This T cell receptor (beta chain) is drawn from a study of technical replicates of blood from a handful of donors. Assay: immunoSEQ multiplex PCR; the TCRdb copy retains only in-frame clones and omits some. The data show 70,000 to 85,000 clones, nearly 97% seen once. Germline V lookup: CDR1 SGHDN, CDR2 FVKESK. The V and J ends lost 4 bases and 1 base respectively, with 17 bases between them. The CDR3 covers 16 residues. V gene TRBV14 combines with J gene TRBJ2-7, with D perhaps matching TRBD1 (5 bases). The sample was T cells isolated from PBMCs. The sequence derives from a human donor in good health. The CDR3 region is CASSPHWGLSSYEQYF. The CDR3 nucleotides are TGTGCCAGCAGCCCCCATTGGGGCTTGAGTTCCTACGAGCAGTACTTC.